Shown below are 28 T cell receptor beta chains from a single sample sequenced in a study of Graves' ophthalmopathy and Graves' hyperthyroidism. Amplifying from RNA transcripts, the study obtained TCR beta CDR3 regions. HTBI primers served in a first-round RT-PCR, which a second-round multiplex PCR followed. TCRdb passed the multiplex PCR reads through MiXCR, listing each CDR3 protein once. Of approximately 640,000 distinct CDR3 sequences in the sample, about 41% are singletons; the top ten hold over 2.5%. The source material was peripheral blood. The receptors shown here come from an adult man with Graves' ophthalmopathy.

Many counts were recorded for this clonotype. The chain couples TRBV5-8 to TRBJ1-2; unclear D gene. The CDR3 extends over 12 amino acids. Germline V lookup: CDR1 SGHTS, CDR2 YDEGEE. Trimming removed 3 bases at V and 4 bases at J, with 7 bases between. The CDR3 sequence is CASSSFVYGYTF. For the CDR3, the DNA is TGTGCCAGCAGCTCGTTTGTCTATGGCTACACCTTC.

This clonotype was recorded at least ten times. This chain links TRBV2 with TRBJ2-2, with 7 bases matching TRBD1. The CDR3 is 15 residues long. Germline V gene sequence: CDR1 SNHLY, CDR2 FYNNEI. V trimming: 8 bases; J trimming: 0 bases; junction bases outside the gene matches: 6. In DNA, the CDR3 is TGTGCCAGCCGTCCCGGGACAGCGAACACCGGGGAGCTGTTTTTT. Encoded protein: CASRPGTANTGELFF.

This clonotype was recorded once. A much larger clone differs by one base, so this may be a read error. The chain uses TRBV24-1 and TRBJ2-7; D ambiguous. Germline CDR1 and CDR2: KGHDR and SFDVKD. CDR3 length: 13 residues. The CDR3 protein is CVTGEGATYEQYF. For the CDR3, the DNA is TGTGTCACTGGAGAAGGTGCGACCTACGAGCAGTACTTC.

With respect to this clonotype: A much larger clone lies one base from this, so it may be a read error. The CDR3 does not close with the conserved phenylalanine or tryptophan, likely indicating a read error. The chain couples TRBV11-2 to TRBJ2-5; 8 bases match TRBD2. V was clipped by 4 bases and J by 4 bases; unmatched bases: 8. The germline V gene has CDR1 SGHAT and CDR2 FQNNGV. This CDR3 has 15 amino acids. CDR3: CASSSSSGGGETQYL. The CDR3 nucleotides read TGTGCCAGCAGCTCGTCCAGCGGGGGAGGAGAGACCCAGTACCTC.

In regard to this clonotype: Relative to the germline gene, one junction end is altered; a read error may explain this. The chain has TRBV29-1 and TRBJ2-7, with 12 bases that match TRBD2. The J call may be incorrect, as the DNA end agrees better with TRBJ2-1. This CDR3 comprises 17 residues. The germline gives CDR1 SQVTM, CDR2 ANQGSEA. Here the CDR3 DNA reads TGCGGCGTGAAAACTAGCGGGGGGCCGAGCTCCTACAATGAGCAGTTCTTC. It is translated as CGVKTSGGPSSYNEQFF.

This clonotype appeared a single time. The V call is TRBV15, the J call TRBJ2-5, with 7 bases matching TRBD1. Germline CDR1 LNHNV, CDR2 YYDKDF (reference sequence). The CDR3 is 14 amino acids. V was pared by 7 bases and J by 5 bases, with 10 bases of the junction left unmatched. This CDR3 is CATTYRGFGETQYF. The DNA for the CDR3 is TGTGCCACCACCTACAGGGGATTTGGGGAGACCCAGTACTTC.

This clonotype was seen at least ten times. The CDR3 protein is CASSFEGGFYEQYF. The CDR3 nucleotides read TGTGCCAGCAGCTTCGAAGGGGGCTTCTACGAGCAGTACTTC. V usage is TRBV7-9 and J usage is TRBJ2-7, with 7 bases fitting TRBD1. CDR1 and CDR2 (germline): SEHNR, FQNEAQ (reference sequence). V was pared by 3 bases and J by 3 bases, with 5 bases of the junction left unmatched. The CDR3 consists of 14 residues.

V and J are TRBV24-1 and TRBJ1-6, with a possible D match to TRBD1 (5 bases). V was cut by 11 bases and J by 7 bases, with 26 bases left in between. The CDR3 sequence is 17 residues long. CDR1 KGHDR and CDR2 SFDVKD come from the germline V gene. The CDR3 protein is CASSPMGGLVPNSPLHF. In DNA, the CDR3 is TGTGCCAGCAGCCCCATGGGGGGTTTAGTTCCCAATTCACCCCTCCACTTT.

In its sample, this clonotype was seen many times. The chain uses TRBV2 and TRBJ2-5, with a possible D match to TRBD1 (7 bases). In germline, CDR1 is SNHLY, CDR2 FYNNEI. Trimming took off 8 bases at V and 5 bases at J, with 15 bases between the two ends. This CDR3 is 13 amino acids long. The CDR3 DNA reads as TGTGCCAGCTGCCGGGACAGCGGGGAGACCCAGTACTTC. It specifies CASCRDSGETQYF. Using reference TRBV2 and TRBJ2-5 for the parts outside the CDR3, the full variable domain is EPEVTQTPSHQVTQMGQEVILRCVPISNHLYFYWYRQILGQKVEFLVSFYNNEISEKSEIFDDQFSVERPDGSNFTLKIRSTKLEDSAMYFCASCRDSGETQYFGPGTRLLVL.

This chain connects TRBV15 to TRBJ2-3; 7 bases agree with TRBD1. J was trimmed by 1 base and V by 8 bases; bases with no gene match: 6. The germline V gene encodes CDR1 LNHNV and CDR2 YYDKDF (reference sequence). The CDR3 totals 14 residues. DNA of the CDR3: TGTGCCACCGGAGACAGGGCAGGCACAGATACGCAGTATTTT. This translates into CATGDRAGTDTQYF.

This clonotype was seen only a few times. The chain combines TRBV11-3 with TRBJ1-1; 9 bases agree with TRBD1. The junction had 5 bases not matched to a gene; V was cut back by 5 bases and J by 4 bases. The germline V gene encodes CDR1 SGHNT and CDR2 YENEEA. The CDR3 consists of 14 residues. The CDR3 bases are TGTGCCAGCAGCGAACCGGGACAGGGCACTGAAGCTTTCTTT. As protein: CASSEPGQGTEAFF.

The genes are TRBV7-2 and TRBJ1-5; D remains unclear. The germline gives CDR1 SGHTA, CDR2 FQGNSA. CDR3 length equals 12 residues. V lost 8 bases and J lost 8, with 13 bases in between. CDR3 sequence: CASHTTGEPQHF. The CDR3, as DNA: TGTGCCAGCCACACCACCGGGGAGCCCCAGCATTTT.

This clonotype appeared a few times. The rearrangement links TRBV5-5 to TRBJ2-2; no firm D call. Trimming removed 3 bases from V and 4 bases from J, with 13 bases in between. This CDR3 region has 15 residues. Per the germline V gene, CDR1 is SGHKS and CDR2 is YYEKEE (reference sequence). The DNA of the CDR3 is TGTGCCAGCAGCTCAGTACCTAGGTTCACCGGGGAGCTGTTTTTT. The encoded protein is CASSSVPRFTGELFF.

The chain is built from TRBV29-1 and TRBJ1-2; possibly TRBD1 for D (6 bases). The V gene's germline CDR1 is SQVTM and CDR2 ANQGSEA. Trimming removed 7 bases at V and 6 bases at J, with 12 bases between. CDR3 size: 11 residues. The CDR3 here is CSATKGDGYTF. Written as DNA, the CDR3 is TGCAGCGCGACGAAGGGGGATGGCTACACCTTC.

This clonotype was picked up a small number of times. DNA for the CDR3: TGTGCCATCAGTGAGTCGGTTTTTAGGTTAGAGACCCAGTACTTC. The encoded protein is CAISESVFRLETQYF. This chain uses TRBV10-3 with TRBJ2-5; D not resolved. The germline gives CDR1 ENHRY, CDR2 SYGVKD. V lost 0 bases to trimming and J lost 4 bases, with 12 bases between them. The CDR3 spans 15 residues.

The chain has TRBV29-1 and TRBJ1-6; 9 bases are shared with TRBD1. Trimming cost V 1 base and J 7 bases; bases outside gene matches: 11. The V gene's germline CDR1 is SQVTM and CDR2 ANQGSEA. The CDR3 covers 17 residues. CDR3 sequence: CSVEVARSGTGNSPLHF. The CDR3 nucleotides are TGCAGCGTTGAAGTGGCGCGTTCCGGGACAGGGAATTCACCCCTCCACTTT.

This clonotype showed up just a few times. The chain recombines TRBV12-3 or TRBV12-4 with TRBJ2-5; possibly TRBD1 for D (6 bases). V gave up 3 bases and J gave up 5 bases, with 16 bases separating them. CDR3 length: 15 amino acids. The CDR3 sequence is CASSFLLGQGETQYF. CDR3 in DNA: TGTGCCAGCAGTTTCCTTCTAGGGCAGGGGGAGACCCAGTACTTC.

The chain joins TRBV9 to TRBJ1-3; no clear D gene. Germline CDR1 SGDLS, CDR2 YYNGEE. The CDR3 totals 14 residues. V lost 4 bases, J lost 1 base, and 9 bases lay in between. CDR3 sequence (DNA): TGTGCCAGCAGCCAAGGTGGATCTGGAAACACCATATATTTT. It is translated as CASSQGGSGNTIYF.

At least ten counts were recorded for this clonotype. The CDR3 here is CASSLNSVGNEKLFF. CDR3 bases: TGTGCCAGCAGCTTAAACTCGGTCGGTAATGAAAAACTGTTTTTT. The genes are TRBV7-9 and TRBJ1-4; no clear D. Germline CDR1 and CDR2: SEHNR and FQNEAQ (reference sequence). The CDR3 runs 15 residues. The V end was cut by 2 bases, the J end by 4 bases, with 11 bases between.

This clonotype has only a few counts. The chain employs TRBV6-5 and TRBJ1-2, with D perhaps matching TRBD1 (5 bases). Germline values: CDR1 MNHEY, CDR2 SVGAGI. V shed 2 bases and J shed 4 bases, with 11 bases lying between them. This CDR3 region has 14 residues. CDR3 sequence reads: CASSYTLDSYGYTF. The CDR3 DNA reads as TGTGCCAGCAGTTACACCCTAGACAGCTATGGCTACACCTTC.

As concerns this clonotype: This could be a read error, since a much larger clone is one nucleotide away. The chain combines TRBV5-1 with TRBJ1-2, with D unclear. CDR1 is SGHRS and CDR2 is YFSETQ in the germline V gene. This CDR3 has 15 amino acids. Trimming shortened V by 0 bases and J by 1 base, and 10 bases separated the two germline ends. CDR3 loop: CASSLVPSNNYGYTF. As DNA, the CDR3 is TGCGCCAGCAGCTTGGTTCCATCGAATAACTATGGCTACACCTTC.

V and J are TRBV14 and TRBJ1-1, with TRBD1 identical over 9 bases. V shed 4 bases and J 3 bases; nucleotides not matched to a gene: 6. Germline values: CDR1 SGHDN, CDR2 FVKESK. The CDR3 is made up of 15 amino acids. The CDR3 loop reads CASSPRGTGYTEAFF. The CDR3 nucleotides read TGTGCCAGCAGCCCGCGGGGGACAGGGTACACTGAAGCTTTCTTT.

The sample holds many counts of this clonotype. This chain uses TRBV7-6 with TRBJ1-5; possibly TRBD1 for D (6 bases). Per the germline V gene, CDR1 is SGHVS and CDR2 is FNYEAQ. The CDR3 is 13 amino acids. Trimming left V 5 bases short and J 9 bases short, with 14 bases between. The CDR3 nucleotides are TGTGCCAGCAGCCCAGGGGTCCAATCGCCCCAGCATTTT. It translates to CASSPGVQSPQHF.

This clonotype was seen at least ten times. The rearrangement joins TRBV14 to TRBJ2-7; TRBD1 matches 8 bases. This CDR3 has 15 amino acids. V trimming: 1 base; J trimming: 7 bases; junction bases outside the gene matches: 9. The germline V gene encodes CDR1 SGHDN and CDR2 FVKESK. This chain's CDR3 is CASSQVFGRGLEQYF. Written as DNA, the CDR3 is TGTGCCAGCAGCCAAGTCTTCGGCAGGGGGCTTGAGCAGTACTTC. The variable domain in full, with the rest retrieved from reference TRBV14 and TRBJ2-7, is EAGVTQFPSHSVIEKGQTVTLRCDPISGHDNLYWYRRVMGKEIKFLLHFVKESKQDESGMPNNRFLAERTGGTYSTLKVQPAELEDSGVYFCASSQVFGRGLEQYFGPGTRLTVT.

With regard to this clonotype: A single base separates this from a much larger clone, so it may be a read error. CDR3 sequence: CASRGHGGAEALF. CDR3 coding DNA: TGTGCCAGCAGAGGGCACGGGGGTGCTGAAGCTCTCTTT. The chain recombines TRBV7-6 with TRBJ1-1, with D perhaps matching TRBD1 (5 bases). The CDR3 is 13 residues long. Per the germline V gene, CDR1 is SGHVS and CDR2 is FNYEAQ.

The chain couples TRBV11-1 to TRBJ2-5; 7 positions match TRBD2. The CDR3 consists of 17 residues. V dropped 5 bases and J dropped 5; count of bases not matched to a gene: 17. Germline loops: CDR1 SGHAT, CDR2 FQDESV (reference sequence). The CDR3 sequence is CASSLGLTGAGFETQYF. The DNA of the CDR3 is TGTGCCAGCAGCCTGGGACTGACGGGAGCGGGGTTCGAGACCCAGTACTTC.

The chain links TRBV5-5 to TRBJ2-2, with TRBD1 as a possible D gene (6 bases). The CDR3 sequence is 16 residues long. V was pared by 4 bases and J by 4 bases, with 17 bases between. The V gene's germline CDR1 is SGHKS and CDR2 YYEKEE (reference sequence). The CDR3, as DNA: TGTGCCAGCAGCCCGACCTCGGGACAAACCACCGGGGAGCTGTTTTTT. This gives the protein CASSPTSGQTTGELFF. The full variable domain, rest sourced from reference TRBV5-5 and TRBJ2-2, is DAGVTQSPTHLIKTRGQQVTLRCSPISGHKSVSWYQQVLGQGPQFIFQYYEKEERGRGNFPDRFSARQFPNYSSELNVNALLLGDSALYLCASSPTSGQTTGELFFGEGSRLTVL.

This clonotype was counted at least ten times. The genes are TRBV29-1 and TRBJ2-6; TRBD2 aligns across 7 bases. V lost 0 bases to trimming and J lost 0 bases; unmatched junction nucleotides: 11. CDR3 length equals 19 residues. Germline V gene data show CDR1 as SQVTM and CDR2 as ANQGSEA. CDR3 coding DNA: TGCAGCGTTGAAGAGCGTCCTAGCGGAACCTACTCTGGGGCCAACGTCCTGACTTTC. Encoded protein: CSVEERPSGTYSGANVLTF.